This entry describes one T cell receptor (beta chain). Antigen: not known. CFSE-labeled sorted T cells met regulatory or mature dendritic cells for 4 to 6 days. The sample comes from a study of regulatory dendritic cells for organ transplantation. Trimming removed 5 bases from V and 6 bases from J, with 22 bases in between. The CDR3 spans 16 residues. Germline V gene data show CDR1 as MNHEY and CDR2 as SMNVEV (reference sequence). Generated by immunoSEQ multiplex PCR, the TCRdb table keeps only in-frame clones and is missing some. The sample gives 7,500 to 8,500 clones, roughly 67% of which show up once; 3% to 4% is in the top ten.

The origin of this receptor is a human donor in good health. The gene calls are TRBV27 and TRBJ1-2; D is possibly TRBD1 (6 bases). The sample comprised memory CD4+ T cells from blood cultured with dendritic cells. Subset noted: CD45RO+ memory T cells. The chain's CDR3 is CASSLKPTGGINGYTF. The DNA for the CDR3 is TGTGCCAGCAGTCTAAAACCGACAGGTGGTATCAATGGCTACACCTTC.